This record concerns one T cell receptor beta chain sequence. Its specificity is not known. The source of the sample is a study of cytomegalovirus exposure and HLA in healthy donors. Study results and caveats: Later analysis demonstrated an association between a missense DCLRE1C variant and TCR beta V- and J-gene trimming.

Each of the donors was a healthy bone marrow donor. Primers for the PCR totalled 60 Vbeta and 13 Jbeta. The protocol was immunoSEQ multiplex PCR, while the TCRdb copy is restricted to in-frame clones and leaves out a portion. This table has about 200,000 clones, around three quarters appearing once. After removal of 0 bases from V and 3 bases from J, the junction contained 2 bases not matched to a gene. CDR3 length equals 15 residues. Germline CDR1 is SGHRS and CDR2 is YFSETQ. The chain recombines TRBV5-1 with TRBJ1-4; TRBD1 aligns across 7 bases. The TCR comes from a man aged 35 to 55 in good health and CMV-seronegative. The sequenced sample was PBMCs. The CDR3 DNA is TGCGCCAGCAGCTTGGGAGGGGGCCCTAATGAAAAACTGTTTTTT. Amino acid sequence: CASSLGGGPNEKLFF.